The 15 T cell receptor beta chains reported below all come from one sample, sequenced in a study of T cells after yellow fever vaccination. One entry per CDR3 protein, called by TCRdb with MiXCR from the 5' RACE reads. The sample has fewer than 500,000 distinct CDR3 sequences, roughly a sixth seen once; the top ten hold around 17%. The material sequenced was PBMCs, taken before the yellow fever booster vaccination. Receptors were obtained from a man in his late teens or twenties who received the YFV17D yellow fever vaccine.

The V and J genes are TRBV7-2 and TRBJ1-3; maybe TRBD1 (5 bases). In germline, CDR1 is SGHTA, CDR2 FQGNSA. V was cut by 5 bases and J by 4 bases, with 12 bases left in between. The CDR3 length is 14 residues. The CDR3, as DNA: TGTGCCAGCAGCCGTGGGACGGACGGAAACACCATATATTTT. Translation: CASSRGTDGNTIYF.

This clonotype was found a few times. The chain links TRBV7-2 to TRBJ2-7, with TRBD1 matching over 7 bases. Germline CDR1 reads SGHTA; CDR2 reads FQGNSA. This CDR3 region has 16 residues. The junction had 6 bases not matched to a gene; V was cut back by 1 base and J by 0 bases. CDR3 residues: CASSLEDRTYSYEQYF. In DNA, the CDR3 is TGTGCCAGCAGCTTAGAGGACAGGACGTACTCCTACGAGCAGTACTTC. Using reference TRBV7-2 and TRBJ2-7 for the parts outside the CDR3, the full variable domain is GAGVSQSPSNKVTEKGKDVELRCDPISGHTALYWYRQSLGQGLEFLIYFQGNSAPDKSGLPSDRFSAERTGGSVSTLTIQRTQQEDSAVYLCASSLEDRTYSYEQYFGPGTRLTVT.

The rearrangement uses TRBV6-5 and TRBJ1-2, with D unclear. Germline V gives CDR1 MNHEY, CDR2 SVGAGI. The CDR3 sequence is 15 residues long. V was trimmed by 6 bases and J by 0 bases, leaving 14 bases between them. CDR3 region: CASSRWPSPNYGYTF. The CDR3 DNA follows: TGTGCCAGCAGCCGGTGGCCTTCACCTAACTATGGCTACACCTTC.

This clonotype was observed a few times. CDR3 amino acids: CASRGGWEDEQFF. Written as DNA, the CDR3 is TGTGCCAGCCGGGGGGGCTGGGAAGATGAGCAGTTCTTC. This chain connects TRBV6-5 to TRBJ2-1; TRBD2 aligns across 8 bases. CDR1 is MNHEY and CDR2 is SVGAGI in the germline V gene. The V and J ends lost 8 bases and 8 bases, in that order; junction bases with no gene match: 8. The CDR3 has 13 residues.

At least ten counts were recorded for this clonotype. The chain uses TRBV5-1 and TRBJ2-5, with unresolved D. CDR1 SGHRS and CDR2 YFSETQ come from the germline V gene. The CDR3 has 15 amino acids. The ends were cut back, 1 base at V and 7 bases at J, with 17 bases in the middle. The CDR3 DNA reads TGCGCCAGCAGCTTGCATGACCCACTTTGGGGGACCCAGTACTTC. Its translation is CASSLHDPLWGTQYF.

The chain couples TRBV7-9 to TRBJ2-7, with a possible D match to TRBD1 (6 bases). Germline values: CDR1 SEHNR, CDR2 FQNEAQ (reference sequence). The CDR3 totals 16 residues. V lost 4 bases to trimming and J lost 3 bases, with 19 bases between them. Here the CDR3 DNA reads TGTGCCAGCAGCTCCGGAATGACAGGAGACCACTACGAGCAGTACTTC. Translating gives CASSSGMTGDHYEQYF.

This clonotype was recorded many times. The chain is built from TRBV29-1 and TRBJ2-2; possibly TRBD1 for D (6 bases). The CDR3 has 13 amino acids. V lost 7 bases and J lost 0, with 9 bases in between. Germline V lookup: CDR1 SQVTM, CDR2 ANQGSEA. The CDR3 DNA is TGCAGCGGAGGACAGCCGAACACCGGGGAGCTGTTTTTT. This codes for CSGGQPNTGELFF.

The chain combines TRBV5-1 with TRBJ2-2; no reliable D call. The CDR3 length is 15 residues. Germline V gives CDR1 SGHRS, CDR2 YFSETQ. The V gene lost 5 bases and the J gene lost 4 bases, with 15 bases spanning the gap. This chain's CDR3 is CASRVSSGRTGELFF. The CDR3 nucleotides are TGCGCCAGCAGGGTGAGCTCCGGGCGCACCGGGGAGCTGTTTTTT.

In its sample, this clonotype was seen a few times. The chain uses TRBV5-1 and TRBJ2-1, with D possibly TRBD1 on 5 matching bases. With 1 base removed from V and 7 bases from J, the gap between germline ends came to 12 bases. This CDR3 region has 14 residues. CDR1 and CDR2 from the germline V gene are SGHRS and YFSETQ. The CDR3 spells CASSLLGPQNEQFF. The DNA for the CDR3 is TGCGCCAGCAGCTTGTTGGGGCCGCAAAATGAGCAGTTCTTC.

The genes are TRBV7-2 and TRBJ1-1; unclear D gene. This CDR3 has 14 amino acids. Looked up from germline, CDR1 is SGHTA and CDR2 is FQGNSA. Trimming took off 3 bases at V and 0 bases at J, with 8 bases between the two ends. The CDR3 DNA follows: TGTGCCAGCAGCTTTATGGGTGTGAACACTGAAGCTTTCTTT. Translation gives CASSFMGVNTEAFF.

CDR3 residues: CASSARLQAGEKLFF. The CDR3 region has the DNA TGTGCCAGCAGCGCACGACTGCAGGCTGGTGAAAAACTGTTTTTT. The V gene is TRBV7-2, the J gene TRBJ1-4; D is undetermined. This CDR3 comprises 15 residues. Germline assignment: CDR1 SGHTA and CDR2 FQGNSA. V dropped 5 bases and J dropped 7 bases, with 17 bases sitting between them.

The rearrangement joins TRBV7-9 to TRBJ2-1, with D possibly matching TRBD2 (6 bases). The V gene lost 4 bases and the J gene lost 2 bases, with 18 bases spanning the gap. CDR3 length: 17 amino acids. Germline-derived CDR1 and CDR2 are SEHNR and FQNEAQ (reference sequence). The chain's CDR3 is CASSSPEGGTAYNEQFF. DNA for the CDR3: TGTGCCAGCAGCTCCCCCGAGGGCGGGACTGCCTACAATGAGCAGTTCTTC.

In regard to this clonotype: A junction boundary mismatches the germline segment, possibly from a read error. The rearrangement uses TRBV10-3 and TRBJ2-5; perhaps D is TRBD1 or TRBD2 (5 bases each). Germline CDR1 is ENHRY and CDR2 is SYGVKD. This CDR3 contains 12 residues. Here the CDR3 reads CAISEVGTPCFF. CDR3 nucleotide sequence: TGTGCCATCAGTGAAGTCGGGACGCCCTGTTTCTTC.

This clonotype was detected ten times or more. The chain has TRBV7-2 and TRBJ2-5; 16 bases map to TRBD2. V was pared by 2 bases and J by 4 bases, with 16 bases of the junction left unmatched. The CDR3 totals 21 residues. Germline CDR1 and CDR2: SGHTA and FQGNSA. This chain's CDR3 is CASSLRIPGLAGGLWSETQYF. CDR3 nucleotides: TGTGCCAGCAGCTTAAGAATTCCGGGACTAGCGGGGGGGCTTTGGTCAGAGACCCAGTACTTC.

This clonotype appeared a few times. The V gene is TRBV5-1, the J gene TRBJ1-1, with a tentative D call TRBD1 (5 bases). The CDR3 is 17 residues long. Trimming took 1 base from V and 1 from J, leaving 17 bases between them. Germline-derived CDR1 and CDR2 are SGHRS and YFSETQ. Here the CDR3 DNA reads TGCGCCAGCAGCTTGCGGGGGGAAGTGGGGACGAACACTGAAGCTTTCTTT. This translates into CASSLRGEVGTNTEAFF.